This T cell receptor (beta chain) derives from a study of CXCR3-negative and CXCR3-positive naive CD8 T cells. Study observations and caveats: Against CXCR3-negative naive cells, CXCR3-positive naive cells showed more hydrophobic TRB CDR3s.

Details on this clonotype: Its cognate antigen is unknown.

Via 5' RACE with UMI labels, TRB cDNA libraries were prepared. TCRdb re-analyzed the 5' RACE reads; it lists each CDR3 protein once, without DNA. In total, the table holds 150,000 or so distinct CDR3 sequences. In triplicate, each CD8+ T cell subset was sorted at under 350,000 cells per replicate. CDR3 length: 14 residues. CDR1 and CDR2 (germline): MNHNY, SVGAGI (reference sequence). The rearrangement links TRBV6-6 to TRBJ1-2; the D call from TCRdb, TRBD1, cannot be confirmed without DNA. This TCR came from a human donor in good health. Some clones in this sample may be carry-over from other donors' samples. Specimen: naive CXCR3+ CD8+ T cells from blood. Noted subset: CD45RO-CCR7+CD27+CD95- naive CD8+ T cells expressing CXCR3 (TNR3+). This CDR3 is CASSQPLTGHGYTF.